A single sample is the source of the 21 T cell receptor beta chains below, sequenced in a study of T cell clusters in autoimmune cytopenias. TRB amplification used 250 ng of peripheral blood genomic DNA. One tube held mixed TRB-A and TRB-B primer pools for touch-down PCR. TCRdb re-called the multiplex PCR reads and shows each CDR3 protein once, DNA omitted. The sample totals about 4,500 distinct CDR3 sequences. This same sample was also part of a study on T cell repertoires in aging, cancer and after chemotherapy.

Sample: peripheral blood. All receptors come from a human donor in good health.

This CDR3 is CASSHPPGLATYEQYF. This sequence joins TRBV7-2 and TRBJ2-7; TCRdb's assignment of TRBD2 cannot be checked, as there is no DNA. The CDR3 totals 16 residues. Germline V CDR1 and CDR2: SGHTA, FQGNSA.

The chain recombines TRBV6-5 with TRBJ2-3. CDR1 is MNHEY and CDR2 is SVGAGI in the germline V gene. The CDR3 consists of 13 residues. The CDR3 sequence is CASSLRHTDTQYF.

The V and J genes are TRBV27 and TRBJ2-3; TCRdb's D call, TRBD2, is unchecked because there is no DNA. Germline V gene sequence: CDR1 MNHEY, CDR2 SMNVEV (reference sequence). The length of the CDR3 is 15 residues. CDR3 protein: CASRARRASTDTQYF.

The chain joins TRBV27 to TRBJ2-7. There are 11 residues in the CDR3. Germline assignment: CDR1 MNHEY and CDR2 SMNVEV (reference sequence). The CDR3 sequence: CASSDTYEQYF.

The chain employs TRBV5-6 and TRBJ2-2; as DNA is missing, the TRBD1 call by TCRdb cannot be tested. The CDR3 consists of 16 residues. Looked up from germline, CDR1 is SGHDT and CDR2 is YYEEEE. CDR3 loop: CASSVQGAVNTGELFF.

The chain employs TRBV19 and TRBJ2-1; TCRdb returns TRBD2, unconfirmable since there is no DNA. Germline lookup yields CDR1 LNHDA and CDR2 SQIVND (reference sequence). This CDR3 has 15 residues. CDR3 loop: CASSTQLAGYNEQFF.

The rearrangement uses TRBV29-1 and TRBJ2-3; the TCRdb call, TRBD2, lacks DNA for checking. CDR3 length: 12 residues. The germline gives CDR1 SQVTM, CDR2 ANQGSEA. CDR3 protein: CSVEFSPGTQYF.

V and J are TRBV27 and TRBJ2-1; the TRBD2 assignment by TCRdb is unverifiable without DNA. CDR3 length: 15 residues. Germline V gene data show CDR1 as MNHEY and CDR2 as SMNVEV (reference sequence). The CDR3 spells CASSRLAPSYNEQFF.

The rearrangement joins TRBV20-1 to TRBJ2-6; TCRdb calls TRBD2, which cannot be checked without DNA. Germline loops: CDR1 DFQATT, CDR2 SNEGSKA (reference sequence). This CDR3 is built from 18 residues. The CDR3 loop is CSASRWPGRPSGANVLTF.

This clonotype is medium-sized by frequency. J is TRBJ2-2 and V is TRBV6-5; the TRBD1 assignment by TCRdb is unverifiable without DNA. The length of the CDR3 is 15 residues. Germline V lookup: CDR1 MNHEY, CDR2 SVGAGI. CDR3 amino acids: CASRTDSRNTGELFF.

The chain links TRBV28 to TRBJ2-6; no DNA is available, so the TRBD2 call from TCRdb remains unchecked. The CDR3 sequence is 15 residues long. Germline values: CDR1 MDHEN, CDR2 SYDVKM. CDR3 residues: CASTTSGPGANVLTF.

The rearrangement uses TRBV15 and TRBJ2-7; no DNA is available, so the TRBD1 call from TCRdb remains unchecked. Germline CDR1 LNHNV, CDR2 YYDKDF (reference sequence). There are 16 residues in the CDR3. CDR3 amino acids: CATSRAGTGISYEQYF.

J is TRBJ2-6 and V is TRBV19; TCRdb calls TRBD1, which cannot be checked without DNA. Germline-derived CDR1 and CDR2 are LNHDA and SQIVND (reference sequence). The CDR3 runs to 19 residues. The CDR3 is CASSGGGPLRLSGANVLTF.

This chain joins TRBV6-2 or TRBV6-3 and TRBJ2-2; the D call from TCRdb, TRBD2, cannot be confirmed without DNA. Germline V gene data show CDR1 as MNHEY and CDR2 as SVGEGT. There are 13 residues in the CDR3. The CDR3 is CASKGLGTGELFF.

The chain links TRBV10-3 to TRBJ2-1; TCRdb returns TRBD2, unconfirmable since there is no DNA. The CDR3 extends over 15 amino acids. CDR1 and CDR2 from the germline V gene are ENHRY and SYGVKD. The CDR3 sequence: CAISDLAGGRNEQFF.

This chain uses TRBV6-2 or TRBV6-3 with TRBJ1-2; absent DNA, TCRdb's TRBD1 call cannot be checked. Germline loops: CDR1 MNHEY, CDR2 SVGEGT. There are 15 residues in the CDR3. The CDR3 protein is CASSYSGQPNYGYTF.

This chain joins TRBV19 and TRBJ2-3; TCRdb lists TRBD2, though no DNA is available to test this call. This CDR3 has 15 amino acids. The V gene's germline CDR1 is LNHDA and CDR2 SQIVND (reference sequence). CDR3 sequence: CASSISSGGLNTQYF.

This clonotype ranks as medium-sized in terms of frequency. V usage is TRBV19 and J usage is TRBJ2-1. Germline values: CDR1 LNHDA, CDR2 SQIVND (reference sequence). CDR3 length: 15 residues. The CDR3 spells CATRLDRSSYNEQFF.

V and J are TRBV15 and TRBJ2-1; lacking DNA, the TRBD2 call made by TCRdb goes unchecked. The CDR3 contains 16 residues. The germline V gene encodes CDR1 LNHNV and CDR2 YYDKDF (reference sequence). The CDR3 here is CATSEGGLAGFYEQFF.

The genes are TRBV6-5 and TRBJ2-5; there is no DNA to check the TCRdb D call of TRBD1. Germline V gene data show CDR1 as MNHEY and CDR2 as SVGAGI. The CDR3 extends over 16 amino acids. The CDR3 loop reads CASSYSVPEESYTQYF.

The chain combines TRBV15 with TRBJ1-6; there is no DNA to check the TCRdb D call of TRBD1. CDR3 length: 13 residues. The germline CDR1 and CDR2 sequences are LNHNV and YYDKDF (reference sequence). Here the CDR3 reads CATGGGNNSPLHF.